Presented here are 13 T cell receptor beta chains from one specimen sequenced in a study of blood T cell repertoires in COVID-19. Using immunoSEQ multiplex PCR, the repertoire was profiled, and TCRdb retains in-frame clones only, with some absent. Of about 400,000 clones in the sample, roughly 88% were seen once. Sequences were obtained from PBMCs or T cells enriched from blood (not recorded which). Every receptor here comes from a woman aged 40 to 50 with acute COVID-19.

The chain joins TRBV7-2 to TRBJ2-7, with D possibly being TRBD1 (5 bases). Trimming took off 4 bases at V and 2 bases at J, with 9 bases between the two ends. The CDR3 has 13 residues. The V gene's germline CDR1 is SGHTA and CDR2 FQGNSA. CDR3 sequence reads: CASSWGQTYEQYF. CDR3 nucleotide sequence: TGTGCCAGCAGCTGGGGCCAAACCTACGAGCAGTACTTC.

V gene TRBV25-1 combines with J gene TRBJ2-7, with D unclear. The CDR3 spans 12 residues. V was pared by 2 bases and J by 3 bases, with 5 bases between. Per the germline V gene, CDR1 is MGHDK and CDR2 is SYGVNS. Written as DNA, the CDR3 is TGTGCCAGCAGTGAACAGTTCTACGAGCAGTACTTC. Residues: CASSEQFYEQYF.

V is TRBV12-3 or TRBV12-4 and J is TRBJ1-1; D is undetermined. The CDR3 is 12 residues long. V was clipped by 7 bases and J by 1 base, with 7 bases between them. The CDR3, as DNA: TGTGCCAGCACTCGTTCGAACACTGAAGCTTTCTTT. Translated, it gives CASTRSNTEAFF.

This rearrangement joins TRBV5-1 to TRBJ2-5, with 9 bases identical to TRBD2. Germline CDR1 SGHRS, CDR2 YFSETQ. The CDR3 has 16 residues. The V segment lost 1 base and the J segment 1 base; nucleotides outside the gene matches: 5. CDR3 region: CASSLKSGGPQETQYF. The DNA for the CDR3 is TGCGCCAGCAGCTTGAAGAGCGGGGGGCCCCAAGAGACCCAGTACTTC.

This clone turned up a few times. CDR3 bases: TGTGCCACCCACTACAGCACAGATACGCAGTATTTT. It translates to CATHYSTDTQYF. This chain joins TRBV12-3 or TRBV12-4 and TRBJ2-3, with D uncertain. V gave up 10 bases and J gave up 0 bases, with 8 bases separating them. This CDR3 is built from 12 residues.

CDR3 DNA: TGCAGCGTGACGGAGAGCTCTGGGGCCAACGTCCTGACTTTC. It specifies CSVTESSGANVLTF. The V gene is TRBV29-1, the J gene TRBJ2-6; D remains unclear. This CDR3 is built from 14 residues. Trimming removed 6 bases from V and 0 bases from J, with 9 bases in between. Germline V lookup: CDR1 SQVTM, CDR2 ANQGSEA.

Remarks on this clone: The identical CDR3 is also encoded by other nucleotide sequences in the sample. The chain has TRBV6-5 and TRBJ1-3, with D hard to call. The ends were cut back, 5 bases at V and 2 bases at J, with 7 bases in the middle. The CDR3 totals 13 residues. CDR1 MNHEY and CDR2 SVGAGI come from the germline V gene. The chain's CDR3 is CASSRTAGNTIYF. CDR3 nucleotides: TGTGCCAGCAGTCGGACTGCTGGAAACACCATATATTTT.

The rearrangement links TRBV29-1 to TRBJ1-2; TRBD1 might be the D (6 bases). The germline CDR1 and CDR2 sequences are SQVTM and ANQGSEA. Trimming removed 1 base from V and 1 base from J, with 19 bases in between. The CDR3 is 17 residues long. The CDR3 reads CSVEGGPDRDDNYGYTF. DNA for the CDR3: TGCAGCGTTGAAGGGGGGCCTGACAGAGACGATAACTATGGCTACACCTTC.

V gene TRBV10-1 combines with J gene TRBJ1-6; no clear D gene. V lost 2 bases to trimming and J lost 7 bases, with 6 bases between them. Germline CDR1 is WNHNN and CDR2 is SYGVQD (reference sequence). The CDR3 runs to 13 residues. CDR3 DNA: TGCGCCAGCAGTGAGGAGAGGAATTCACCCCTCCACTTT. It is translated as CASSEERNSPLHF.

This rearrangement joins TRBV5-1 to TRBJ2-3; 8 bases fit TRBD2. V lost 0 bases, J lost 3 bases, and 6 bases stayed unmatched. Germline V CDR1 and CDR2: SGHRS, YFSETQ. This CDR3 spans 16 amino acids. CDR3 nucleotides: TGCGCCAGCAGCTTGGCCGGTAGCGGGGTAACAGATACGCAGTATTTT. Translating it yields CASSLAGSGVTDTQYF.

Only one count was recorded for this clone. This chain connects TRBV6-5 to TRBJ2-2; D is undetermined. Trimming left V 5 bases short and J 2 bases short, with 6 bases between. The CDR3 covers 13 residues. Germline values: CDR1 MNHEY, CDR2 SVGAGI. CDR3 region: CASSNRNTGELFF. The CDR3 DNA reads as TGTGCCAGCAGTAATAGAAACACCGGGGAGCTGTTTTTT.

Turning to this clone: Other DNA sequences in this specimen translate into the identical CDR3. The rearrangement joins TRBV3-1 (or the pseudogene TRBV3-2) to TRBJ1-5; D remains ambiguous. The V end was cut by 1 base, the J end by 7 bases, with 5 bases between. Germline values: CDR1 LGHDT, CDR2 YNNKEL (reference sequence). CDR3 length: 12 residues. The CDR3 coding sequence is TGTGCCAGCAGCCAAGCGGGACAGCCCCAGCATTTT. Translation: CASSQAGQPQHF.

This clone was found a few times. The gene calls are TRBV14 and TRBJ2-2, with 7 bases lining up with TRBD2. Per germline, CDR1 SGHDN and CDR2 FVKESK. With 6 bases clipped from V and 5 bases from J, the junction kept 6 bases outside the gene matches. The CDR3 loop spans 14 amino acids. The CDR3 protein is CASRGGTPTGELFF. The CDR3 DNA reads as TGTGCCAGCAGGGGGGGGACTCCGACCGGGGAGCTGTTTTTT. The variable domain in full, completed from reference TRBV14 and TRBJ2-2, reads EAGVTQFPSHSVIEKGQTVTLRCDPISGHDNLYWYRRVMGKEIKFLLHFVKESKQDESGMPNNRFLAERTGGTYSTLKVQPAELEDSGVYFCASRGGTPTGELFFGEGSRLTVL.